These 15 T cell receptor beta chains were sequenced from one sample in a study of shared clonotypes between healthy human individuals. TCRdb's copy holds only in-frame clones and misses some; the assay was immunoSEQ multiplex PCR. The sample has 2 million to 2.5 million clones, under 97% seen once. Sequenced input: naive CD4+ T cells sorted from blood. Described subset: CD45RA+ positively selected. Source of these receptors: a man younger than 30 in good health.

The chain has TRBV19 and TRBJ2-7; a possible D gene is TRBD1 (5 bases). V lost 11 bases and J 0 bases, leaving 14 bases between the germline ends. CDR3 length equals 13 residues. The germline CDR1 and CDR2 sequences are LNHDA and SQIVND (reference sequence). The CDR3 DNA sequence: TGTGCCCATAGGGGTGGAATCTCCTACGAGCAGTACTTC. This encodes CAHRGGISYEQYF.

J is TRBJ2-7 and V is TRBV11-2, with D perhaps TRBD1 (5 bases). Trimming pared 5 bases from V and 3 bases from J, leaving 20 bases between. The CDR3 spans 16 residues. From germline, CDR1 is SGHAT and CDR2 FQNNGV. CDR3 protein: CASSHQGGQVVYEQYF. The CDR3 nucleotides are TGTGCCAGCAGCCATCAGGGCGGACAAGTAGTCTACGAGCAGTACTTC.

This clone was detected only once. The J gene is TRBJ2-2, the V gene TRBV7-9; D is unresolved. V lost 7 bases, J lost 0 bases, and 9 bases lay in between. This CDR3 is 14 amino acids long. Germline V gives CDR1 SEHNR, CDR2 FQNEAQ (reference sequence). CDR3 nucleotide sequence: TGTGCCAGCAACCCTAACGCGAACACCGGGGAGCTGTTTTTT. Translating it yields CASNPNANTGELFF.

The table lists this clone with a count of one. The V gene is TRBV7-3, the J gene TRBJ2-2; D may correspond to TRBD1 or TRBD2 (5 bases each). In germline, CDR1 is SGHTA, CDR2 FQGTGA. Trimming removed 6 bases from V and 3 bases from J, with 11 bases in between. The CDR3 covers 14 residues. The CDR3 region is CASSRGEDTGELFF. In DNA, the CDR3 is TGTGCCAGCAGTCGGGGCGAGGACACCGGGGAGCTGTTTTTT.

The chain has TRBV7-2 and TRBJ2-7, with D possibly being TRBD1 or TRBD2 (6 bases each). Trimming left V 5 bases short and J 3 bases short, with 17 bases between. Per germline, CDR1 SGHTA and CDR2 FQGNSA. The CDR3 covers 15 residues. The CDR3 region has the DNA TGTGCCAGCAGCCCCAGAGGGGGGCGAAGCTACGAGCAGTACTTC. Translated, it gives CASSPRGGRSYEQYF.

The chain links TRBV6-5 to TRBJ1-2; D possibly corresponds to TRBD1 (6 bases). The CDR3 is 13 amino acids. The V and J ends lost 2 bases and 6 bases respectively, with 10 bases between them. CDR1 and CDR2 (germline): MNHEY, SVGAGI. DNA for the CDR3: TGTGCCAGCAGTTACACAGGGAAAAATGGCTACACCTTC. Protein product: CASSYTGKNGYTF.

As regards this clone: Other DNA sequences from this sample encode an identical CDR3 as well. This chain links TRBV10-3 with TRBJ1-4, with D possibly TRBD1 on 6 matching bases. Germline V gene data show CDR1 as ENHRY and CDR2 as SYGVKD. Trimming removed 2 bases from V and 3 bases from J, with 10 bases in between. CDR3 length: 15 amino acids. The DNA for the CDR3 is TGTGCCATCAGTGAGAGCAGGGGACCTAATGAAAAACTGTTTTTT. Amino acid sequence: CAISESRGPNEKLFF.

The chain combines TRBV12-2 with TRBJ1-2. TRBV12-2 is deemed a pseudogene. The CDR3 runs 14 residues. CDR3 DNA sequence: TGTGCAAGTCGCTTAGCAATGGGAGCTAATGGCTACACCTTC. This gives the protein CASRLAMGANGYTF.

This chain uses TRBV27 with TRBJ1-6, with 7 nucleotides matching TRBD1. The CDR3 contains 16 residues. From germline, CDR1 is MNHEY and CDR2 SMNVEV (reference sequence). The junction had 6 bases not matched to a gene; V was cut back by 5 bases and J by 2 bases. In DNA, the CDR3 is TGTGCCAGCAGTGAGACAGGGTTCACCTATAATTCACCCCTCCACTTT. Translation: CASSETGFTYNSPLHF.

The chain carries TRBV5-5 and TRBJ2-5; tentatively, D is TRBD2 (5 bases). Between the trimmed V and J ends, which lost 5 bases and 5 bases, there was a span of 16 bases. Per germline, CDR1 SGHKS and CDR2 YYEKEE (reference sequence). There are 14 residues in the CDR3. The CDR3 loop reads CASSFAGGEETQYF. The CDR3 DNA sequence: TGTGCCAGCAGTTTTGCGGGCGGCGAGGAGACCCAGTACTTC.

The V and J genes are TRBV5-8 and TRBJ2-5; TRBD1 matches 9 bases. In germline, CDR1 is SGHTS, CDR2 YDEGEE. CDR3 length: 15 residues. V lost 2 bases, J lost 3 bases, and 5 bases stayed unmatched. The CDR3 reads CASSFGTGHEETQYF. The CDR3 nucleotides read TGTGCCAGCAGCTTCGGGACAGGGCATGAAGAGACCCAGTACTTC. Drawing the rest from reference TRBV5-8 and TRBJ2-5, the complete variable domain is EAGVTQSPTHLIKTRGQQATLRCSPISGHTSVYWYQQALGLGLQFLLWYDEGEERNRGNFPPRFSGRQFPNYSSELNVNALELEDSALYLCASSFGTGHEETQYFGPGTRLLVL.

J is TRBJ1-1 and V is TRBV7-9; D remains unclear. The CDR3 has 13 amino acids. Germline V gene lookup returns CDR1 SEHNR and CDR2 FQNEAQ (reference sequence). The V end lost 6 bases, the J end lost 4 bases, and 12 bases lay between the germline ends. This CDR3 is CASSRDGGTEAFF. In nucleotides, the CDR3 is TGTGCCAGCAGTAGAGACGGTGGCACTGAAGCTTTCTTT.

The rearrangement joins TRBV6-5 to TRBJ1-6; the D is unclear. CDR3 length equals 15 residues. V was trimmed by 7 bases and J by 7 bases, leaving 17 bases between them. In germline, CDR1 is MNHEY, CDR2 SVGAGI. CDR3 coding DNA: TGTGCCAGCACCGCCGGGCTCGGGTCGAATTCACCCCTCCACTTT. It yields the protein CASTAGLGSNSPLHF.

In nucleotides, the CDR3 is TGTGCCAGCTCAAGTTTGGGACTTGGGTCCTACGAGCAGTACTTC. Amino acids: CASSSLGLGSYEQYF. The chain recombines TRBV18 with TRBJ2-7; D might be TRBD2 (6 bases). The V gene's germline CDR1 is KGHSH and CDR2 LQKENI. Trimming shortened V by 5 bases and J by 1 base, and 15 bases separated the two germline ends. The CDR3 covers 15 residues.

A single count supports this clone. The sample holds other DNA sequences that translate to the same CDR3. V usage is TRBV6-1 and J usage is TRBJ1-2; 10 bases agree with TRBD1. The CDR3 has 12 residues. The V and J ends lost 9 bases and 4 bases, in that order; junction bases with no gene match: 2. The V gene's germline CDR1 is MNHNS and CDR2 SASEGT. CDR3 DNA sequence: TGTGCCAGTGGGACAGGGGCCTATGGCTACACCTTC. It is translated as CASGTGAYGYTF.